Shown below are 21 T cell receptor beta chains from a single sample sequenced in a study of spatial heterogeneity in lung cancer. Time point given: sample taken at primary tumor resection. Unsorted whole RNA from tumor, nontumor lung or frozen PBMC underwent sequencing. One entry per CDR3 protein, called by TCRdb with MiXCR from the 5' RACE reads. The data hold some 6,900 distinct CDR3 sequences, with roughly 3.7% observed a single time. Source: normal lung tissue next to the tumor, taken at surgery. The receptors originated from a female donor with early-stage non-small cell lung cancer.

This clonotype ranks as medium-sized (0.01 to 0.1%). Since it is a stray read in a library aimed at alpha chains, this beta chain has a size that is not meaningful. CDR3 residues: CASSSITSGERDTQYF. CDR3 DNA sequence: TGTGCCAGCAGCTCGATTACTAGCGGGGAAAGAGATACGCAGTATTTT. The rearrangement links TRBV7-9 to TRBJ2-3; 10 nucleotides match TRBD2. The CDR3 covers 16 residues. Germline V gene lookup returns CDR1 SEHNR and CDR2 FQNEAQ (reference sequence). V trimming: 4 bases; J trimming: 5 bases; junction bases outside the gene matches: 9. Using reference TRBV7-9 and TRBJ2-3 for the parts outside the CDR3, the full variable domain is DTGVSQNPRHKITKRGQNVTFRCDPISEHNRLYWYRQTLGQGPEFLTYFQNEAQLEKSRLLSDRFSAERPKGSFSTLEIQRTEQGDSAMYLCASSSITSGERDTQYFGPGTRLTVL.

This clonotype was picked up a small number of times. This beta chain appears as a stray read in a library generated for alpha chains; its size is not informative. V and J are TRBV20-1 and TRBJ2-5, with 9 bases identical to TRBD1. The CDR3 is made up of 14 amino acids. V lost 6 bases and J lost 4; bases outside the gene matches: 9. The germline gives CDR1 DFQATT, CDR2 SNEGSKA (reference sequence). The CDR3 DNA reads as TGCAGTGCAACCGGGACAGGGAGTTCAGAGACCCAGTACTTC. It yields the protein CSATGTGSSETQYF.

By proportion, this clonotype is medium-sized. Little can be read into the size of this beta chain, an off-target read in a library designed for alpha chains. This chain connects TRBV9 to TRBJ2-5; no clear D gene. Trimming cost V 0 bases and J 1 base, with 10 bases left between them. The CDR3 loop spans 15 amino acids. Germline lookup yields CDR1 SGDLS and CDR2 YYNGEE. The chain's CDR3 is CASSVDGRPQETQYF. The CDR3 DNA reads as TGTGCCAGCAGCGTAGATGGACGGCCCCAAGAGACCCAGTACTTC.

This clonotype was recorded at least ten times. This beta chain slipped into a library made for alpha chains as a stray read, so its size is not meaningful. The gene calls are TRBV29-1 and TRBJ2-7; D is perhaps TRBD1 (6 bases). In germline, CDR1 is SQVTM, CDR2 ANQGSEA. V shed 5 bases and J shed 4 bases, with 15 bases lying between them. This CDR3 contains 13 residues. The CDR3 sequence is CSVSVTGPYEQYF. The CDR3 DNA follows: TGCAGCGTTTCGGTGACAGGCCCGTACGAGCAGTACTTC.

Many counts were recorded for this clonotype. Because this beta chain is a stray read in a library intended to capture alpha chains, its abundance should not be given much weight. The chain combines TRBV5-4 with TRBJ2-5, with 8 positions matching TRBD2. Germline values: CDR1 SGHNT, CDR2 YYREEE (reference sequence). CDR3 length equals 17 residues. J lost 4 bases, V lost 4 bases, and 15 bases had no gene match. The CDR3: CASSRIGGGFRRETQYF. CDR3 DNA sequence: TGTGCCAGCAGCAGGATAGGCGGGGGGTTCCGCCGAGAGACCCAGTACTTC.

The sample holds many counts of this clonotype. This beta chain turned up in a library designed for alpha chains; as an off-target read, its abundance says little. The gene calls are TRBV6-1 and TRBJ2-1, with 10 positions matching TRBD2. The CDR3 consists of 13 residues. With V trimmed by 6 bases and J by 11 bases, 7 bases remained unmatched. CDR1 is MNHNS, CDR2 SASEGT, per germline. The CDR3 coding sequence is TGTGCCAGCAGCACCCTACTAGCGGGGAAGCAGTTCTTC. This sequence encodes CASSTLLAGKQFF.

Judged by abundance, this clonotype is medium-sized. This beta chain appears as a stray read in a library generated for alpha chains; its size is not informative. The rearrangement joins TRBV10-3 to TRBJ2-7; weak D call: TRBD2 (5 bases). Trimming removed 3 bases from V and 2 bases from J, with 5 bases in between. The germline gives CDR1 ENHRY, CDR2 SYGVKD. This CDR3 region has 12 residues. CDR3 sequence reads: CAISDGAYEQYF. The DNA of the CDR3 is TGTGCCATCAGTGACGGGGCCTACGAGCAGTACTTC.

At least ten counts were recorded for this clonotype. This beta chain turned up in a library designed for alpha chains; as an off-target read, its abundance says little. The genes are TRBV6-2 or TRBV6-3 and TRBJ2-1; TRBD2 is a possible D gene (7 bases). CDR3 length equals 15 residues. The germline V gene has CDR1 MNHEY and CDR2 SVGEGT. Trimming took 0 bases from V and 7 from J, leaving 13 bases between them. CDR3: CASSYSWGGENEQFF. As DNA, the CDR3 is TGTGCCAGCAGTTACTCGTGGGGGGGCGAAAATGAGCAGTTCTTC.

This clonotype was picked up many times. This beta chain turned up in a library designed for alpha chains; as an off-target read, its abundance says little. The chain links TRBV28 to TRBJ1-6; D not certain. The CDR3 is made up of 15 amino acids. The germline CDR1 and CDR2 sequences are MDHEN and SYDVKM. V was clipped by 1 base and J by 4 bases, with 8 bases between them. The CDR3 loop is CASSLYSTYNSPLHF. CDR3 in DNA: TGTGCCAGCAGTTTATACAGTACTTATAATTCACCCCTCCACTTT.

This clonotype counts as medium-sized. This beta chain is an unintended read in a library built for alpha chains; its size means little. This sequence joins TRBV27 and TRBJ2-1; 7 nucleotides match TRBD2. The J segment lost 8 bases and the V segment lost 7 bases, leaving 11 bases of the junction unmatched. Germline V gives CDR1 MNHEY, CDR2 SMNVEV (reference sequence). CDR3 size: 14 residues. The CDR3 region has the DNA TGTGCCAGCACCAACAGACTAGCCGAGGATGAGCAGTTCTTC. Translating gives CASTNRLAEDEQFF.

Ten or more counts support this clonotype. This beta chain is off target for a library built for alpha chains, so its abundance means little. The rearrangement links TRBV25-1 to TRBJ2-5; D remains unclear. The CDR3 runs 14 residues. Trimming pared 3 bases from V and 4 bases from J, leaving 12 bases between. The germline V gene encodes CDR1 MGHDK and CDR2 SYGVNS. CDR3 in amino acids: CASSEPLLGETQYF. In nucleotides, the CDR3 is TGTGCCAGCAGTGAGCCCCTGCTAGGAGAGACCCAGTACTTC.

This clonotype was observed at least ten times. Being off target in a library aimed at alpha chains, this beta chain has a size of little meaning. CDR3 protein: CASSERGYNEQFF. CDR3 sequence (DNA): TGTGCCAGCAGCGAGCGGGGGTACAATGAGCAGTTCTTC. The chain couples TRBV6-1 to TRBJ2-1; 8 bases are shared with TRBD2. The CDR3 consists of 13 residues. Germline loops: CDR1 MNHNS, CDR2 SASEGT. Trimming at V came to 6 bases and at J to 4 bases, leaving 2 bases not matched to a gene.

This clonotype was observed many times. Being off target in a library aimed at alpha chains, this beta chain has a size of little meaning. The J gene is TRBJ2-2, the V gene TRBV27, with 9 bases matching TRBD2. The germline CDR1 and CDR2 sequences are MNHEY and SMNVEV (reference sequence). The CDR3 sequence is 17 residues long. After removal of 6 bases from V and 2 bases from J, the junction contained 10 bases not matched to a gene. The DNA for the CDR3 is TGTGCCAGCAGATATAGCGGGGGCCAATTAAACACCGGGGAGCTGTTTTTT. This gives the protein CASRYSGGQLNTGELFF.

This clonotype was observed many times. This beta chain is a stray sequence in a library constructed for alpha chains; its clone size is not meaningful. The chain combines TRBV7-2 with TRBJ2-7; TRBD2 might be the D (7 bases). V lost 1 base and J 0 bases, leaving 16 bases between the germline ends. CDR3 length: 17 residues. Looked up from germline, CDR1 is SGHTA and CDR2 is FQGNSA. The CDR3 region is CASSLGAGGGYSYEQYF. The CDR3, as DNA: TGTGCCAGCAGCTTAGGTGCTGGCGGGGGCTACTCCTACGAGCAGTACTTC.

This clonotype was detected ten times or more. This beta chain lies outside the target of a library built for alpha chains; its clone size means little. Written as DNA, the CDR3 is TGTGCCAGCAGCATTCACAGGGGGATTGTTCCCGAGCAGTACTTC. Protein product: CASSIHRGIVPEQYF. J is TRBJ2-7 and V is TRBV7-8; 8 nucleotides align to TRBD1. Trimming at V came to 5 bases and at J to 6 bases, leaving 12 bases not matched to a gene. The CDR3 is 15 residues long. Germline V gene lookup returns CDR1 SGHVS and CDR2 FQNEAQ.

This clonotype is deemed medium-sized (0.01 to 0.1%). The size of this beta chain means little, since it is a stray read in a library made for alpha chains. V gene TRBV5-4 combines with J gene TRBJ2-2; 8 bases line up with TRBD1. With V trimmed by 0 bases and J by 5 bases, 6 bases remained unmatched. Germline-derived CDR1 and CDR2 are SGHNT and YYREEE (reference sequence). The CDR3 is made up of 16 amino acids. The CDR3 spells CASSLGVRGQTGELFF. The CDR3 region has the DNA TGTGCCAGCAGCTTGGGAGTCAGGGGGCAAACCGGGGAGCTGTTTTTT.

This clonotype was seen at least ten times. This beta chain slipped into a library made for alpha chains as a stray read, so its size is not meaningful. This chain joins TRBV7-9 and TRBJ2-1; D might be TRBD1 (7 bases). V was trimmed by 3 bases and J by 2 bases, leaving 11 bases between them. This CDR3 is 15 amino acids long. Germline V gene sequence: CDR1 SEHNR, CDR2 FQNEAQ (reference sequence). CDR3: CASSFQGGPYNEQFF. Written as DNA, the CDR3 is TGTGCCAGCAGCTTCCAGGGGGGCCCCTACAATGAGCAGTTCTTC. The variable domain in full, with the rest retrieved from reference TRBV7-9 and TRBJ2-1, is DTGVSQNPRHKITKRGQNVTFRCDPISEHNRLYWYRQTLGQGPEFLTYFQNEAQLEKSRLLSDRFSAERPKGSFSTLEIQRTEQGDSAMYLCASSFQGGPYNEQFFGPGTRLTVL.

By frequency in the sample, this clonotype is large. The size of this beta chain means little, since it is a stray read in a library made for alpha chains. This chain uses TRBV7-8 with TRBJ1-1; D gene ambiguous. CDR1 SGHVS and CDR2 FQNEAQ come from the germline V gene. Trimming took 0 bases from V and 0 from J, leaving 5 bases between them. The CDR3 spans 14 residues. The CDR3 DNA reads TGTGCCAGCAGCTTAGCCCGAGTGAACACTGAAGCTTTCTTT. This translates into CASSLARVNTEAFF.

This clonotype was recorded many times. Because the library targeted alpha chains, this beta chain is an off-target read whose size means little. The chain is built from TRBV6-5 and TRBJ2-5, with TRBD1 matching 7 bases. CDR3 size: 15 residues. The V gene's germline CDR1 is MNHEY and CDR2 SVGAGI. J lost 7 bases, V lost 6 bases, and 14 bases had no gene match. CDR3 amino acids: CASSPPGQVGSTQYF. The CDR3 nucleotides read TGTGCCAGCAGCCCCCCCGGACAGGTCGGATCGACCCAGTACTTC.

By its share, this clonotype is medium-sized (0.01 to 0.1%). Since it is a stray read in a library aimed at alpha chains, this beta chain has a size that is not meaningful. V and J are TRBV10-3 and TRBJ1-5; 8 nucleotides agree with TRBD1. CDR1 and CDR2 (germline): ENHRY, SYGVKD. The CDR3 sequence is 16 residues long. V trimming: 0 bases; J trimming: 2 bases; junction bases outside the gene matches: 3. The DNA for the CDR3 is TGTGCCATCAGTGAGTCAGACAGGGGTGGCAATCAGCCCCAGCATTTT. It yields the protein CAISESDRGGNQPQHF.

This clonotype is medium-sized within its sample. This beta chain slipped into a library made for alpha chains as a stray read, so its size is not meaningful. The chain joins TRBV20-1 to TRBJ1-6, with D perhaps matching TRBD1 (6 bases). The germline V gene has CDR1 DFQATT and CDR2 SNEGSKA (reference sequence). Between the trimmed V and J ends, which lost 1 base and 9 bases, there was a span of 13 bases. This CDR3 spans 14 amino acids. In nucleotides, the CDR3 is TGCAGTGCTAGAGTACAGGGAGGACGTTCACCCCTCCACTTT. Its translation: CSARVQGGRSPLHF.